The subject of this entry is one T cell receptor beta chain. Antigen specificity is unknown. CD45RA+ naive and CD45RA-negative memory subsets were separated from CD4+ cells. The V end was cut by 6 bases, the J end by 2 bases, with 13 bases between. Germline V gene data show CDR1 as SEHNR and CDR2 as FQNEAQ (reference sequence). The CDR3 runs to 14 residues. Sequencing used immunoSEQ multiplex PCR; TCRdb keeps in-frame clones, though not all of them. The sample includes 2 million to 2.5 million clones, 85% to 95% of them seen just once. The data derive from a study of shared clonotypes between healthy human individuals. Study-wide results and limits: Non-shared clonotypes were found to have lower generation probabilities than the clonotypes that were shared by all four of the sorted-subset donors.

The chain combines TRBV7-9 with TRBJ1-2; D is unresolved. Material: naive CD4+ T cells from PBMCs. Regarding subset: CD45RA+ positively selected. The clonotype originates from a man aged 18 to 29 in good health. Some clones in this sample may be carry-over from other donors' samples. The CDR3 region has the DNA TGTGCCAGCAGTCCAGTGGCGGGCAACTATGGCTACACCTTC. This sequence encodes CASSPVAGNYGYTF.